The 27 T cell receptor beta chains reported below all come from one sample, sequenced in a study of T cell responses to AZD1222 COVID-19 vaccine. The protocol was immunoSEQ multiplex PCR, while the TCRdb copy is restricted to in-frame clones and leaves out a portion. The sample yields some 100,000 clones, roughly 91% seen once. Material: peripheral blood, obtained on day 0 of AZD1222 vaccination. The source is an adult in good health.

This chain joins TRBV4-1 and TRBJ2-7; no clear D. Germline V gene data show CDR1 as MGHRA and CDR2 as YSYEKL. CDR3 length: 14 residues. Trimming removed 0 bases at V and 3 bases at J, with 9 bases between. The CDR3 DNA sequence: TGCGCCAGCAGCCAAGACGGAACCTACTACGAGCAGTACTTC. It encodes CASSQDGTYYEQYF.

The CDR3 is CASRTPYEQYF. The CDR3, as DNA: TGTGCCAGCAGGACACCCTACGAGCAGTACTTC. The chain joins TRBV6-5 to TRBJ2-7; D gene ambiguous. The CDR3 spans 11 residues. V was clipped by 6 bases and J by 2 bases, with 5 bases between them. Germline CDR1 is MNHEY and CDR2 is SVGAGI.

The V and J genes are TRBV27 and TRBJ1-1, with D uncertain. The CDR3 is made up of 14 amino acids. Trimming removed 0 bases from V and 0 bases from J, with 5 bases in between. CDR1 is MNHEY and CDR2 is SMNVEV in the germline V gene (reference sequence). The CDR3 DNA reads as TGTGCCAGCAGTTTATCATCCGTGAACACTGAAGCTTTCTTT. Protein: CASSLSSVNTEAFF.

The chain has TRBV7-2 and TRBJ1-5; 12 bases agree with TRBD1. The J segment lost 0 bases and the V segment lost 8 bases, leaving 11 bases of the junction unmatched. The CDR3 consists of 18 residues. Germline V gene data show CDR1 as SGHTA and CDR2 as FQGNSA. This CDR3 is CASGKGQGAGSSNQPQHF. The CDR3, as DNA: TGTGCCAGCGGAAAGGGACAGGGGGCCGGTAGTAGCAATCAGCCCCAGCATTTT.

J is TRBJ2-2 and V is TRBV7-3; 10 nucleotides agree with TRBD1. In germline, CDR1 is SGHTA, CDR2 FQGTGA. The CDR3 contains 15 residues. Germline trimming cut 1 base from V and 5 bases from J; bases unmatched to any gene: 1. The CDR3 region has the DNA TGTGCCAGCAGCTTAAGACAGGGGGCGACCGGGGAGCTGTTTTTT. This gives the protein CASSLRQGATGELFF.

The V gene is TRBV3-1 (or the pseudogene TRBV3-2), the J gene TRBJ2-3; D assignment may be TRBD1 or TRBD2 (5 bases each). This CDR3 is built from 15 residues. Trimming pared 2 bases from V and 1 base from J, leaving 10 bases between. CDR1 is LGHDT, CDR2 YNNKEL, per germline (reference sequence). DNA for the CDR3: TGTGCCAGCAGCCAACCCCTGGGGGGCACAGATACGCAGTATTTT. Its translation: CASSQPLGGTDTQYF.

This chain joins TRBV15 and TRBJ1-1, with unresolved D. The V end was cut by 0 bases, the J end by 3 bases, with 20 bases between. Germline lookup yields CDR1 LNHNV and CDR2 YYDKDF (reference sequence). The CDR3 contains 18 residues. CDR3 sequence: CATSRDSGLEDLDTEAFF. DNA for the CDR3: TGTGCCACCAGCAGAGATAGCGGCCTGGAGGACTTGGACACTGAAGCTTTCTTT.

The J gene is TRBJ2-7, the V gene TRBV3-1 (or the pseudogene TRBV3-2); the match to TRBD2 covers 7 bases. Trimming took 0 bases from V and 3 from J; bases not matched to a gene: 11. The CDR3 runs 17 residues. Germline V gene data show CDR1 as LGHDT and CDR2 as YNNKEL (reference sequence). This chain's CDR3 is CASSQDSRLAGNYEQYF. The CDR3 DNA is TGTGCCAGCAGCCAAGATTCACGACTAGCAGGTAACTACGAGCAGTACTTC.

The chain recombines TRBV9 with TRBJ2-1; TRBD2 matches 14 bases. With V trimmed by 0 bases and J by 10 bases, 6 bases remained unmatched. In germline, CDR1 is SGDLS, CDR2 YYNGEE. The CDR3 sequence is 16 residues long. The chain's CDR3 is CASSVEGLAGVGEQFF. CDR3 coding DNA: TGTGCCAGCAGCGTAGAGGGACTAGCGGGAGTAGGGGAGCAGTTCTTC.

The rearrangement links TRBV9 to TRBJ1-2, with 8 bases lining up with TRBD1. Looked up from germline, CDR1 is SGDLS and CDR2 is YYNGEE. After removal of 1 base from V and 0 bases from J, the junction contained 11 bases not matched to a gene. The CDR3 spans 18 residues. The CDR3 reads CASSVQVKQGEANYGYTF. CDR3 sequence (DNA): TGTGCCAGCAGCGTACAAGTGAAACAGGGGGAGGCTAACTATGGCTACACCTTC.

V is TRBV9 and J is TRBJ2-7; D possibly corresponds to TRBD1 (5 bases). Per the germline V gene, CDR1 is SGDLS and CDR2 is YYNGEE. The CDR3 runs 14 residues. Trimming shortened V by 3 bases and J by 6 bases, and 16 bases separated the two germline ends. In nucleotides, the CDR3 is TGTGCCAGCAGCGCCTCGGACACCATAACCGAGCAGTACTTC. This translates into CASSASDTITEQYF.

This chain joins TRBV2 and TRBJ1-2; D is unresolved. V was clipped by 2 bases and J by 4 bases, with 8 bases between them. This CDR3 has 13 amino acids. Germline values: CDR1 SNHLY, CDR2 FYNNEI. CDR3 amino acids: CASSESDPYGYTF. CDR3 DNA: TGTGCCAGCAGTGAATCCGATCCCTATGGCTACACCTTC. Using reference TRBV2 and TRBJ1-2 for the parts outside the CDR3, the full variable domain is EPEVTQTPSHQVTQMGQEVILRCVPISNHLYFYWYRQILGQKVEFLVSFYNNEISEKSEIFDDQFSVERPDGSNFTLKIRSTKLEDSAMYFCASSESDPYGYTFGSGTRLTVV.

V usage is TRBV7-9 and J usage is TRBJ2-7, with 7 bases fitting TRBD1. This CDR3 is built from 12 residues. Germline V CDR1 and CDR2: SEHNR, FQNEAQ (reference sequence). J lost 3 bases, V lost 7 bases, and 3 bases had no gene match. The CDR3 DNA reads as TGTGCCAGCACCTCAGGGGGCTACGAGCAGTACTTC. Its protein product is CASTSGGYEQYF.

This clone was seen a single time. V is TRBV2 and J is TRBJ2-2, with no clear D. The CDR3 consists of 14 residues. V dropped 7 bases and J dropped 1 base, with 10 bases sitting between them. Germline V gene sequence: CDR1 SNHLY, CDR2 FYNNEI. CDR3 nucleotide sequence: TGTGCCAGCACCCACGAGCGGAACACCGGGGAGCTGTTTTTT. This translates into CASTHERNTGELFF.

The chain carries TRBV4-2 and TRBJ1-5; no firm D call. The CDR3 is 15 amino acids. CDR1 LGHNA and CDR2 YNFKEQ come from the germline V gene. The V gene lost 0 bases and the J gene lost 1 base, with 7 bases spanning the gap. The CDR3 DNA follows: TGTGCCAGCAGCCAAGATAGGATGAGCAATCAGCCCCAGCATTTT. Encoded protein: CASSQDRMSNQPQHF.

The chain is built from TRBV5-1 and TRBJ1-4; maybe TRBD1 (6 bases). The CDR3 contains 16 residues. Germline V gene data show CDR1 as SGHRS and CDR2 as YFSETQ. The ends were cut back, 5 bases at V and 2 bases at J, with 16 bases in the middle. The CDR3 nucleotides read TGCGCCAGCAGTTTCGGGCCTCAGGGGACTAATGAAAAACTGTTTTTT. It specifies CASSFGPQGTNEKLFF.

The V and J genes are TRBV7-3 and TRBJ2-1; TRBD2 matches 7 bases. V trimming: 3 bases; J trimming: 4 bases; junction bases outside the gene matches: 9. Germline V lookup: CDR1 SGHTA, CDR2 FQGTGA. The length of the CDR3 is 16 residues. CDR3 bases: TGTGCCAGCAGCTTTGCCGGGGCGGGGGATTACAATGAGCAGTTCTTC. Translating it yields CASSFAGAGDYNEQFF.

The CDR3 DNA sequence: TGTGCCACACTGGCGGGAGTTGCAACAGATACGCAGTATTTT. It encodes CATLAGVATDTQYF. The genes are TRBV11-2 and TRBJ2-3; TRBD2 matches 7 bases. CDR3 length equals 14 residues. J was trimmed by 3 bases and V by 10 bases; bases with no gene match: 10. Germline V gene sequence: CDR1 SGHAT, CDR2 FQNNGV.

V and J are TRBV9 and TRBJ2-1; D may be TRBD2 (6 bases). V was trimmed by 4 bases and J by 2 bases, leaving 13 bases between them. The V gene's germline CDR1 is SGDLS and CDR2 YYNGEE. This CDR3 comprises 15 residues. CDR3 in amino acids: CASSPLADPYNEQFF. The CDR3 region has the DNA TGTGCCAGCAGCCCGTTAGCGGACCCCTACAATGAGCAGTTCTTC.

The CDR3 sequence is CASSSIASTDTQYF. The DNA for the CDR3 is TGTGCCAGCAGTTCCATAGCGTCCACAGATACGCAGTATTTT. The chain has TRBV28 and TRBJ2-3; D is perhaps TRBD2 (5 bases). This CDR3 spans 14 amino acids. Germline values: CDR1 MDHEN, CDR2 SYDVKM. The V end lost 4 bases, the J end lost 2 bases, and 10 bases lay between the germline ends.

Comments on this clone: The identical CDR3 is also encoded by other nucleotide sequences in the sample. The CDR3 is CASSLAETQYF. The CDR3 DNA sequence: TGTGCCAGCAGTTTGGCGGAGACCCAGTACTTC. The chain carries TRBV12-3 or TRBV12-4 and TRBJ2-5; no definite D call. Trimming removed 3 bases from V and 5 bases from J, with 4 bases in between. The CDR3 consists of 11 residues.

This clone was recorded once. The chain employs TRBV7-9 and TRBJ2-7; 8 bases map to TRBD1. The V gene's germline CDR1 is SEHNR and CDR2 FQNEAQ (reference sequence). V lost 5 bases, J lost 1 base, and 4 bases stayed unmatched. The CDR3 length is 14 residues. CDR3 amino acids: CASSPRQGSYEQYF. CDR3 nucleotide sequence: TGTGCCAGCAGCCCCCGACAGGGGTCCTACGAGCAGTACTTC.

The J gene is TRBJ2-1, the V gene TRBV7-3; TRBD2 might be the D (5 bases). Germline lookup yields CDR1 SGHTA and CDR2 FQGTGA. Trimming left V 2 bases short and J 3 bases short, with 11 bases between. The CDR3 runs to 15 residues. The CDR3: CASSLAGLNYNEQFF. The CDR3 nucleotides are TGTGCCAGCAGCTTAGCGGGTCTCAACTACAATGAGCAGTTCTTC.

This chain connects TRBV24-1 to TRBJ1-6; 7 bases are shared with TRBD1. Germline V gene data show CDR1 as KGHDR and CDR2 as SFDVKD. This CDR3 contains 16 residues. With V trimmed by 8 bases and J by 0 bases, 6 bases remained unmatched. Here the CDR3 reads CATNGQASSYNSPLHF. The CDR3 DNA reads TGTGCCACCAACGGACAGGCGAGCTCCTATAATTCACCCCTCCACTTT.

With respect to this clone: No conserved phenylalanine or tryptophan is present at the end of the CDR3, so a read error is the likely explanation. It is unclear where the CDR3 begins or ends on the DNA, so no DNA is shown, and the CDR3 is as TCRdb lists it. The chain is built from TRBV5-4 and TRBJ1-1. The CDR3 region is 14 residues in length, termini included. Germline CDR1 and CDR2: SGHNT and YYREEE (reference sequence). The CDR3 sequence is CASSLDLPSLPAPN.

This chain links TRBV19 with TRBJ1-5, with TRBD1 as a possible D gene (6 bases). Germline V lookup: CDR1 LNHDA, CDR2 SQIVND (reference sequence). V lost 9 bases, J lost 4 bases, and 13 bases lay in between. The CDR3 length is 13 residues. The CDR3 nucleotides are TGTGCCAGCAACAGGGAGGTAAATCAGCCCCAGCATTTT. Translation gives CASNREVNQPQHF.

The chain uses TRBV27 and TRBJ1-5; tentatively, D is TRBD1 (5 bases). The germline V gene encodes CDR1 MNHEY and CDR2 SMNVEV (reference sequence). The CDR3 length is 15 residues. Between the trimmed V and J ends, which lost 4 bases and 5 bases, there was a span of 15 bases. CDR3 sequence reads: CASSYQGERDQPQHF. CDR3 DNA sequence: TGTGCCAGCAGTTATCAAGGGGAAAGGGATCAGCCCCAGCATTTT.